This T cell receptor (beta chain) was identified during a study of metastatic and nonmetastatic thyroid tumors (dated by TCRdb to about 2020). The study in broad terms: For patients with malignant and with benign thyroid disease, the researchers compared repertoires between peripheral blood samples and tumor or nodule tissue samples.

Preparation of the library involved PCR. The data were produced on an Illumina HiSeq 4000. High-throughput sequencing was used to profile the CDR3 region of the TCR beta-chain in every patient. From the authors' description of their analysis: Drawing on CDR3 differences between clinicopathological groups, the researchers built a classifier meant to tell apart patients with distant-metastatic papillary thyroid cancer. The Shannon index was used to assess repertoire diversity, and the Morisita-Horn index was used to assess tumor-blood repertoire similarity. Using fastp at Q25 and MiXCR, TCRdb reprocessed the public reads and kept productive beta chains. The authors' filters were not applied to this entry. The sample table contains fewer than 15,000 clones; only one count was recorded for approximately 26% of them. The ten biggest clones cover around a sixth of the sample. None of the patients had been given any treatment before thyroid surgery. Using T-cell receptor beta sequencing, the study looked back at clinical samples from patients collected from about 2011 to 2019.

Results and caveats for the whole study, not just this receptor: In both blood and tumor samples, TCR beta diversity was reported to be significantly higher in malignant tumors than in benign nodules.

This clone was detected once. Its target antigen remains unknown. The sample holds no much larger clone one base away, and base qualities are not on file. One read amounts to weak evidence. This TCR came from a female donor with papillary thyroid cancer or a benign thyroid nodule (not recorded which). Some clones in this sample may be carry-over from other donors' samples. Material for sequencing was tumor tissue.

The CDR3 sequence is CASSYRGYREQYF. The sequence in DNA is TGTGCCAGCAGCTACAGGGGGTATAGGGAGCAGTACTTC. In this chain, TRBV7-9 is recombined with TRBJ2-7; 8 bases in the middle match TRBD1. V is pruned by 4 bases and J by 7 bases, leaving 6 bases of the junction without a gene match. The CDR3 sequence holds 13 residues, the cysteine and phenylalanine included. Kept here is only the CDR3 DNA, which spans 39 bases and is read in frame from base 1. CDR1 and CDR2, looked up from the germline V gene (reference sequence), are SEHNR and FQNEAQ.